This T cell receptor (beta chain) emerged from a study of blood T cell repertoires in COVID-19. Clones were read by immunoSEQ multiplex PCR, and TCRdb kept only the in-frame ones, dropping some. This sample carries approximately 300,000 clones, around 90% of them seen once, and the ten largest clones take approximately 5.5%. Clinical history reported by participants formed the basis on which cohorts were assigned. The CDR3 is 17 amino acids. Germline V CDR1 and CDR2: MGHRA, YSYEKL. V lost 4 bases and J lost 5; bases outside the gene matches: 15. The chain recombines TRBV4-1 with TRBJ2-5; the match to TRBD1 covers 8 bases. This clonotype was sampled from a man aged 55 to 70 who had recovered from COVID-19. Sequenced input: PBMCs or T cells enriched from blood (not recorded which). CDR3 residues: CASSRSGGYSYGETQYF. CDR3 DNA: TGCGCCAGCAGCCGCTCAGGGGGCTACTCCTACGGGGAGACCCAGTACTTC.